A selection of T cell receptor beta chains follows, all from one sample in a study of blood T cell repertoires in COVID-19. Repertoires were generated with immunoSEQ multiplex PCR, while TCRdb's copy carries only in-frame clones and drops some. The sample consists of fewer than 650,000 clones, roughly nine tenths of them appearing once. Sequences were obtained from peripheral blood. All receptors derive from a woman aged 45-65 years with COVID-19, enrolled during active disease. Both conserved end residues are part of each CDR3. The order of the fields is J gene, V gene, CDR3 length, CDR3 protein.

J: TRBJ2-7
V: TRBV13
length: 12
CDR3: CASSLGRREQYF

J: TRBJ1-2
V: TRBV11-1
length: 15
CDR3: CASSFDRGEYYGYTF

J: TRBJ2-2
V: TRBV2
length: 12
CDR3: CASSSEDGELFF

J: TRBJ2-1
V: TRBV4-2
length: 16
CDR3: CASSPLAGGLHNEQFF

J: TRBJ2-1
V: TRBV15
length: 14
CDR3: CATSSRPGGNEQFF

J: TRBJ1-4
V: TRBV19
length: 13
CDR3: CASSSALEEKLFF

J: TRBJ1-5
V: TRBV28
length: 14
CDR3: CASSLAMGHQPQHF

J: TRBJ1-5
V: TRBV4-2
length: 15
CDR3: CASSLGTGDTQPQHF

J: TRBJ1-4
V: TRBV5-8
length: 15
CDR3: CASSFGRSTNEKLFF

J: TRBJ1-2
V: TRBV6-5
length: 14
CDR3: CASIGQGLNYGYTF

J: TRBJ1-2
V: TRBV11-2
length: 14
CDR3: CASSPIGTGYGYTF

J: TRBJ2-2
V: TRBV9
length: 14
CDR3: CASSVEQLTGELFF

J: TRBJ1-1
V: TRBV18
length: 17
CDR3: CASSTEVVAVGHTEAFF

J: TRBJ1-2
V: TRBV10-2
length: 15
CDR3: CASSFAGTEAHGYTF

J: TRBJ1-2
V: TRBV5-1
length: 18
CDR3: CASSLVEGSVEAGYGYTF

J: TRBJ1-1
V: TRBV5-1
length: 15
CDR3: CASSFTGRANTEAFF

J: TRBJ1-3
V: TRBV6-5
length: 13
CDR3: CASRESSGNTIYF

J: TRBJ1-2
V: TRBV11-2
length: 15
CDR3: CASSPRGDRGYGYTF

J: TRBJ2-7
V: TRBV27
length: 13
CDR3: CASSLVASYEQYF

J: TRBJ1-2
V: TRBV7-9
length: 12
CDR3: CASTALSYGYTF

J: TRBJ1-2
V: TRBV7-2
length: 16
CDR3: CASSTITGQSFYGYTF

J: TRBJ1-1
V: TRBV5-1
length: 16
CDR3: CASSSMVSGPNTEAFF

J: TRBJ2-7
V: TRBV28
length: 13
CDR3: CATRRAGGYEQYF

J: TRBJ1-4
V: TRBV7-3
length: 14
CDR3: CASITRRSNEKLFF

J: TRBJ1-2
V: TRBV3-1/TRBV3-2
length: 18
CDR3: CASSQDRRDRGSDYGYTF

J: TRBJ2-3
V: TRBV11-2
length: 16
CDR3: CASSLRLAGRTDTQYF

J: TRBJ1-1
V: TRBV9
length: 15
CDR3: CASSAWGEEGTEAFF

J: TRBJ2-5
V: TRBV28
length: 12
CDR3: CASSVQGETQYF

J: TRBJ2-7
V: TRBV9
length: 14
CDR3: CASSPPGSRYEQYF